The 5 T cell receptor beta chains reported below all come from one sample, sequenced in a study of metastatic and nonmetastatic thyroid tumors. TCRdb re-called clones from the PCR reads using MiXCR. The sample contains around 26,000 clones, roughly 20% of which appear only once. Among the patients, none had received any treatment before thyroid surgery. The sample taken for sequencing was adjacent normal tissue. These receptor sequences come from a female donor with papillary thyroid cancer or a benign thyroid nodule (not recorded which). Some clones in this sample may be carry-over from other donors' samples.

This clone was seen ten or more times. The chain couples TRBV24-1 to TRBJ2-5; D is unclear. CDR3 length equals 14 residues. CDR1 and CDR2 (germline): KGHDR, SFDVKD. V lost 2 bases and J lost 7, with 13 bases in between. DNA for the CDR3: TGTGCCACCAGTGATTCTTCTAGGTGGCGGACCCAGTACTTC. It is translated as CATSDSSRWRTQYF.

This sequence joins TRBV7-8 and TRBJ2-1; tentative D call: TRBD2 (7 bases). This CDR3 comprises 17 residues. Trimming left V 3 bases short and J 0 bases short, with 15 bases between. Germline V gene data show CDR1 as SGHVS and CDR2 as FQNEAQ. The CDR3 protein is CASSFGGGLSSYNEQFF. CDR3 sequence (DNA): TGTGCCAGCAGCTTTGGGGGGGGCCTGAGCTCCTACAATGAGCAGTTCTTC.

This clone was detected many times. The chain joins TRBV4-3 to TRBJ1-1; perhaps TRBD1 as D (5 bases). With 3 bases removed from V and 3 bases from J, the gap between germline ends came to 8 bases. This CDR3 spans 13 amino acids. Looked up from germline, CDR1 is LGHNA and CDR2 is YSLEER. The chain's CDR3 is CASSQTAYTEAFF. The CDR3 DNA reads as TGCGCCAGCAGCCAGACAGCATACACTGAAGCTTTCTTT.

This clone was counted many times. The CDR3 nucleotides read TGTGCCAGCAGTCCCCAGGGATTTGGCTACACCTTC. Its translation: CASSPQGFGYTF. The rearrangement joins TRBV11-1 to TRBJ1-2; D is possibly TRBD1 (5 bases). Trimming took 6 bases from V and 7 from J, leaving 12 bases between them. Germline V CDR1 and CDR2: SGHAT, FQDESV (reference sequence). This CDR3 contains 12 residues.

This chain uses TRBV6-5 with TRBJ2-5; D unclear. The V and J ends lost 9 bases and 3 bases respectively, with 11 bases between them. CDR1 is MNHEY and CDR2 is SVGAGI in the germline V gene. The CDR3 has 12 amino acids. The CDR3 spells CASISKKETQYF. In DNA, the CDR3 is TGTGCCAGTATCAGCAAGAAAGAGACCCAGTACTTC.